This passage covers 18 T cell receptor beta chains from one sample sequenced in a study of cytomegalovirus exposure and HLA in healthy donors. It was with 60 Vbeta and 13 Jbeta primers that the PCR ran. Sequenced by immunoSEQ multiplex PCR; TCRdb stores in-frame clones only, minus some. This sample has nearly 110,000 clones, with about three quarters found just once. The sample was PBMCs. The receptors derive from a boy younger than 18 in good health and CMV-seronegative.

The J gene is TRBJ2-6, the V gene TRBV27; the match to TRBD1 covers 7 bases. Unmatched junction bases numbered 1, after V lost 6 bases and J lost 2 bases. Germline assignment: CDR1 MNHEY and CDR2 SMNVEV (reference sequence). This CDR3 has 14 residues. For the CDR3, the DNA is TGTGCCAGCAGAACAGGGGCTGGGGCCAACGTCCTGACTTTC. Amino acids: CASRTGAGANVLTF.

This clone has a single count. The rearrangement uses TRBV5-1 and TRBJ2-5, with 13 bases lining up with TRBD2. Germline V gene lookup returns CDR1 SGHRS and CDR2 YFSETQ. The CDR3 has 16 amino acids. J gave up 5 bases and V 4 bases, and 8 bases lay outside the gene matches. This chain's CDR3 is CASSHGLAGAGETQYF. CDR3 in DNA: TGCGCCAGCAGCCATGGACTAGCGGGGGCGGGGGAGACCCAGTACTTC.

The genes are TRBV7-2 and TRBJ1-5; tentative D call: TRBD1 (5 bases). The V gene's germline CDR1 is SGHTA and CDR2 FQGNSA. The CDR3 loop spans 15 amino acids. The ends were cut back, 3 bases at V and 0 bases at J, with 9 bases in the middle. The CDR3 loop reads CASSLAGGSNQPQHF. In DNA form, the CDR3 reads TGTGCCAGCAGCTTGGCGGGGGGTAGCAATCAGCCCCAGCATTTT.

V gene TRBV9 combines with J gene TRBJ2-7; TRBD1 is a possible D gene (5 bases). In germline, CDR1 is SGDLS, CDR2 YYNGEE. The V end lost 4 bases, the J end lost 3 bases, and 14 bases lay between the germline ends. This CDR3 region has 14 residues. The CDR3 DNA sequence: TGTGCCAGCAGCCCCCGTACAGGATTCTACGAGCAGTACTTC. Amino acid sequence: CASSPRTGFYEQYF.

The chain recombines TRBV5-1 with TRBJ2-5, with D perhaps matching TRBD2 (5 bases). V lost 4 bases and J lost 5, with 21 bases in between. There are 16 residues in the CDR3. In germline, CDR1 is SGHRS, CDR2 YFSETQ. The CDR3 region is CASSRTELGKMETQYF. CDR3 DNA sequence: TGCGCCAGCAGCCGAACCGAACTAGGGAAAATGGAGACCCAGTACTTC.

The CDR3 sequence is CASSLADSNQPQHF. The CDR3 DNA reads as TGTGCCAGCAGCTTGGCCGATAGCAATCAGCCCCAGCATTTT. The rearrangement links TRBV7-9 to TRBJ1-5; D uncertain. Trimming pared 3 bases from V and 0 bases from J, leaving 6 bases between. Germline CDR1 and CDR2: SEHNR and FQNEAQ (reference sequence). The CDR3 is 14 amino acids.

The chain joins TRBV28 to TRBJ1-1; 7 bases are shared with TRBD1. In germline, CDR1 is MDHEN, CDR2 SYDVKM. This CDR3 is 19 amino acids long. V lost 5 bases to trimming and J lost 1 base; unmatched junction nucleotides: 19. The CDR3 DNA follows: TGTGCCAGCAGTGAACCGGGACAGATAACTCCCGAAGGGAACACTGAAGCTTTCTTT. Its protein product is CASSEPGQITPEGNTEAFF. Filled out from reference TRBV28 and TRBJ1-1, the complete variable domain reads DVKVTQSSRYLVKRTGEKVFLECVQDMDHENMFWYRQDPGLGLRLIYFSYDVKMKEKGDIPEGYSVSREKKERFSLILESASTNQTSMYLCASSEPGQITPEGNTEAFFGQGTRLTVV.

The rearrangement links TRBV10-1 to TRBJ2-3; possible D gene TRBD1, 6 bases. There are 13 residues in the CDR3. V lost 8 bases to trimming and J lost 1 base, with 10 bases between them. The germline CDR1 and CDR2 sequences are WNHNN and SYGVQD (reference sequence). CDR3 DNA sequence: TGCGCCAGCGCCGAGGGGGGCACAGATACGCAGTATTTT. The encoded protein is CASAEGGTDTQYF.

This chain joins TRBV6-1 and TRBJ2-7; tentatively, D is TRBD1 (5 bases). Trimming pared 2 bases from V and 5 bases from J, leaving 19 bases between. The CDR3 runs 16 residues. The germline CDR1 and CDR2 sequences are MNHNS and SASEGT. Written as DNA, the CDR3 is TGTGCCAGCAGTGAAAGGGGCAGACTCTTAGGGGACGAGCAGTACTTC. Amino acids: CASSERGRLLGDEQYF.

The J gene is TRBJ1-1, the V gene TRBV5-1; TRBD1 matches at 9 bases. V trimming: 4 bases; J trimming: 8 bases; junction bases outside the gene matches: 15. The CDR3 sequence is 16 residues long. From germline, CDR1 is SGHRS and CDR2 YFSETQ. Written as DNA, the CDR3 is TGCGCCAGCAGCGTTACAGGGGGCGCCAAGGCAGGAGAAGCTTTCTTT. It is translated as CASSVTGGAKAGEAFF. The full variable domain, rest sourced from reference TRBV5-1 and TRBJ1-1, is KAGVTQTPRYLIKTRGQQVTLSCSPISGHRSVSWYQQTPGQGLQFLFEYFSETQRNKGNFPGRFSGRQFSNSRSEMNVSTLELGDSALYLCASSVTGGAKAGEAFFGQGTRLTVV.

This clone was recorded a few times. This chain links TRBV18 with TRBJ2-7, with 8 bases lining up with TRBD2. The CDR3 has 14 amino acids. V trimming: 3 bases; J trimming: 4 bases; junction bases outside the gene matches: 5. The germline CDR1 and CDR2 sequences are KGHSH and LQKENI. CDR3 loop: CASSPGLGSYEQYF. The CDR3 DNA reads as TGTGCCAGCTCACCGGGACTAGGAAGTTACGAGCAGTACTTC. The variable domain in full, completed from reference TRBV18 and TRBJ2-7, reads NAGVMQNPRHLVRRRGQEARLRCSPMKGHSHVYWYRQLPEEGLKFMVYLQKENIIDESGMPKERFSAEFPKEGPSILRIQQVVRGDSAAYFCASSPGLGSYEQYFGPGTRLTVT.

CDR3 coding DNA: TGTGCCAGCAGCCTCCGTCAGGACAATGAGCAGTTCTTC. This sequence encodes CASSLRQDNEQFF. The chain has TRBV6-5 and TRBJ2-1; D is ambiguous. The length of the CDR3 is 13 residues. In germline, CDR1 is MNHEY, CDR2 SVGAGI. The germline V and J ends were trimmed by 6 bases and 5 bases, with 11 bases remaining between them.

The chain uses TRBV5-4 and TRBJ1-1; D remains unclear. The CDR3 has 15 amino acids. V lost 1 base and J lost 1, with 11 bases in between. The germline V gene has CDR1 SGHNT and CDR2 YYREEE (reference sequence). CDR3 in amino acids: CASSLSGLGNTEAFF. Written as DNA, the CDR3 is TGTGCCAGCAGCTTGTCAGGTTTAGGGAACACTGAAGCTTTCTTT.

The DNA of the CDR3 is TGTGCCAGCAGCCCGGGGGAGGGAGTCTATGGCTACACCTTC. This gives the protein CASSPGEGVYGYTF. The rearrangement links TRBV9 to TRBJ1-2; D perhaps matches TRBD1 (5 bases). V gave up 4 bases and J gave up 4 bases, with 14 bases separating them. CDR3 length: 14 amino acids. Per germline, CDR1 SGDLS and CDR2 YYNGEE.

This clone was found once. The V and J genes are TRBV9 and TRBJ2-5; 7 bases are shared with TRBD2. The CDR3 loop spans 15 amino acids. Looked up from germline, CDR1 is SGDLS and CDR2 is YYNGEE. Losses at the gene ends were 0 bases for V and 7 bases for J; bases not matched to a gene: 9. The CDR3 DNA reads TGTGCCAGCAGCGTAGGAAGTAGCGGGTTCGGGACCCAGTACTTC. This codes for CASSVGSSGFGTQYF.

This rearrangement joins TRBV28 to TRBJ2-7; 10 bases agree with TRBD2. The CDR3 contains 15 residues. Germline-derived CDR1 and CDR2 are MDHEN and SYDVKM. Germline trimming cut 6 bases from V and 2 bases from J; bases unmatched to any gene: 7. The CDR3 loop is CASRKRTSGAYEQYF. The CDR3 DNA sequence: TGTGCCAGCAGGAAACGGACTAGCGGAGCCTACGAGCAGTACTTC.

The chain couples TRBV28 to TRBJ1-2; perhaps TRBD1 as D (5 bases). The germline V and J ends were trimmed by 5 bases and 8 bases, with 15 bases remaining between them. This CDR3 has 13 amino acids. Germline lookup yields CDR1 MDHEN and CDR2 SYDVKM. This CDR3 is CASSPTHRLGYTF. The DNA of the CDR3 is TGTGCCAGCAGTCCTACCCACAGGTTAGGCTACACCTTC.

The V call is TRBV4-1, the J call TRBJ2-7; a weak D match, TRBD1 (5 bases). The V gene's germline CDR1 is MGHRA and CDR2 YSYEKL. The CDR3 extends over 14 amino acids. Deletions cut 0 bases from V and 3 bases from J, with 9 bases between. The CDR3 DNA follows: TGCGCCAGCAGCCAAGATCCGCAGGGCTACGAGCAGTACTTC. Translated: CASSQDPQGYEQYF.